Below, one T cell receptor beta chain is given with its context. This specimen comes from a study of naive and memory T cell subsets. Treatment given: skin biopsy from PPD injection site in Mantoux-positive individual. The library had UMIs added by 3' ligation of an oligonucleotide to TCR cDNA. This CDR3 has 15 residues. Germline V gives CDR1 MNHEY, CDR2 SMNVEV (reference sequence). V lost 6 bases to trimming and J lost 4 bases, with 17 bases between them. Ligated cDNA underwent four rounds of PCR with nested alpha and beta constant region primers and SP2. TCRdb re-called the UMI-ligation and nested PCR reads through MiXCR, storing one row per CDR3 protein. The repertoire consists of more than 20,000 distinct CDR3 sequences, with roughly 5.5% occurring once and the leading ten covering 6.2%.

V gene TRBV27 combines with J gene TRBJ2-3, with D perhaps matching TRBD2 (5 bases). Sequencing was performed on skin, taken from a tuberculin skin test site. The sequence was collected from an adult in good health. The CDR3 DNA reads TGTGCCAGCAGCCCATCCAGCAGGAGGTCAGATACGCAGTATTTT. Translating gives CASSPSSRRSDTQYF.